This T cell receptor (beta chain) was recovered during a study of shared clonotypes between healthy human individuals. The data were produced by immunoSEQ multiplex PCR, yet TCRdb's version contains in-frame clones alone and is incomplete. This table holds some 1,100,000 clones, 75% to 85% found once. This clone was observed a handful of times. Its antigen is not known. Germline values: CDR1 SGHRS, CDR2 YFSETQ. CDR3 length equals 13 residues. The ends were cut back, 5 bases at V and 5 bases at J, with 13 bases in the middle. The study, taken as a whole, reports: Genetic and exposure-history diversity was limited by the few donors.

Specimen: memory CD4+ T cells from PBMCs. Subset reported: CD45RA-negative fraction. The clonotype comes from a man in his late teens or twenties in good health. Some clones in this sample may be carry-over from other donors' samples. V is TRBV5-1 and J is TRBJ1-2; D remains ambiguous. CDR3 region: CASRGETEYGYTF. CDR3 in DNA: TGCGCCAGCAGGGGCGAAACAGAGTATGGCTACACCTTC.